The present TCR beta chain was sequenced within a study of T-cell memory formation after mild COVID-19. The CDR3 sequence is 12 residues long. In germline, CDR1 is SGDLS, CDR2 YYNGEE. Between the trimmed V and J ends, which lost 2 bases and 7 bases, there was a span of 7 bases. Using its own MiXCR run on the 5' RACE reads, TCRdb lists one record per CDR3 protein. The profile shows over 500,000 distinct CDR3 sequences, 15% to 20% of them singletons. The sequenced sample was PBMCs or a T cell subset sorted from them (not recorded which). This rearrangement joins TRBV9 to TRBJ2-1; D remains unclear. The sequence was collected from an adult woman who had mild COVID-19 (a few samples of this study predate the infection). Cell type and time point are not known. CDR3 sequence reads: CASSVNTNEQFF. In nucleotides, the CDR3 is TGTGCCAGCAGCGTTAACACAAATGAGCAGTTCTTC.